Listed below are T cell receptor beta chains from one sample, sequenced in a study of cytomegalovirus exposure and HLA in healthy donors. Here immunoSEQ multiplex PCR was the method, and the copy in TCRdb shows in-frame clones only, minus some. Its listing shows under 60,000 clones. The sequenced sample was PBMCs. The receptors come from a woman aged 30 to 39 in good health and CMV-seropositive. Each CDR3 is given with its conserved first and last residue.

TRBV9,CASSSLGGDTEAFF
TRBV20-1,CSVPTGIHTF
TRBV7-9,CASSLDRDTIREQYF
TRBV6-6,CASSSLAGRSYEQYF
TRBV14,CASSPRDRYSPLHF
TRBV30,CAWDYRDGYTF
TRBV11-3,CASSFSGLNTGELFF
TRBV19,CASRRDRDNYGYTF
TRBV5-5,CASSYDRGMTEAFF
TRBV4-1,CASSPSSTSGSGYEQYF
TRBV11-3,CASSLGVLAEQYF
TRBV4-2,CASSPEGIRGGADTQYF
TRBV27,CASRGHGPENIQYF
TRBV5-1,CASSLQAGITEAFF
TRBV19,CASAFDRGDYGYTF
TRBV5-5,CASRHGSRDQPQHF
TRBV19,CASSGLAGADTQYF
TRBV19,CASSIDPRALETQYF
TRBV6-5,CASSFGLLEFF
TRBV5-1,CASSFGGGDNEQFF
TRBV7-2,CASSVTPGEQYF
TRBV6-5,CASSIRLAEYNEQFF
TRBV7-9,CASSRGSNQPQHF
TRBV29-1,CSVARRGDNEQFF
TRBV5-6,CASSLGSVYEQYF
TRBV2,CASSGNRGTDTQYF
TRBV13,CASSLGRTASQETQYF
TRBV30,CAWSPGQNPTEKLFF
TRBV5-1,CASSGTGTRYGYTF
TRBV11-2,CASRPLRDRDNNEQFF
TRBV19,CASSMGTWGDIQYF
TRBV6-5,CASSPTAGLSYEQYF
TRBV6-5,CASSEADGAGEYF